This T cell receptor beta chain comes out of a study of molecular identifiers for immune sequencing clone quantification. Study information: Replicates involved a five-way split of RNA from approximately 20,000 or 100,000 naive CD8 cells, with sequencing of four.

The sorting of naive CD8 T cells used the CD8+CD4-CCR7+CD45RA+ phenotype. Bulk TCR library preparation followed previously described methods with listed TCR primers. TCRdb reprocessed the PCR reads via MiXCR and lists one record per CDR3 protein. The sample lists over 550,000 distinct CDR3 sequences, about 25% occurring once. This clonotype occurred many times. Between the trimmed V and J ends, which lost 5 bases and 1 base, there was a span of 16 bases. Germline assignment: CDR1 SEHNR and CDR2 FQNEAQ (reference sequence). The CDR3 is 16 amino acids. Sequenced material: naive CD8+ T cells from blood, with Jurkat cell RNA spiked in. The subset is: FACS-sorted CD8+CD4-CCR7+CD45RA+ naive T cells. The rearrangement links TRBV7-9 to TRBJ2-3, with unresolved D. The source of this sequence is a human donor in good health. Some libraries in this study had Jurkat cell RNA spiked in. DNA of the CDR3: TGTGCCAGCAGCCCCCGAGATCAGGTCGGCACAGATACGCAGTATTTT. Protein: CASSPRDQVGTDTQYF. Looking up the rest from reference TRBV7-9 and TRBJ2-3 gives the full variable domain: DTGVSQNPRHKITKRGQNVTFRCDPISEHNRLYWYRQTLGQGPEFLTYFQNEAQLEKSRLLSDRFSAERPKGSFSTLEIQRTEQGDSAMYLCASSPRDQVGTDTQYFGPGTRLTVL.